Here is one T cell receptor beta chain with its context. This sample stems from a study of blood T cell repertoires in COVID-19. For the study at large: PBMCs, B-cell-depleted T cells, or T cells provided the cDNA or gDNA that made up the material.

Clones were sequenced by immunoSEQ multiplex PCR, and TCRdb holds only the in-frame ones, with some missing. The sample yields roughly 150,000 clones, 80% seen once. This receptor was identified in a man in his 60s with acute or convalescent COVID-19. Sequencing input: peripheral blood.

CDR3 residues: CASRANNEQFF. The CDR3 coding sequence is TGTGCCAGCAGGGCAAACAATGAGCAGTTCTTC. The gene calls are TRBV6-6 and TRBJ2-1; D is ambiguous. The CDR3 totals 11 residues. Trimming removed 6 bases from V and 5 bases from J, with 5 bases in between. Germline CDR1 and CDR2: MNHNY and SVGAGI (reference sequence).